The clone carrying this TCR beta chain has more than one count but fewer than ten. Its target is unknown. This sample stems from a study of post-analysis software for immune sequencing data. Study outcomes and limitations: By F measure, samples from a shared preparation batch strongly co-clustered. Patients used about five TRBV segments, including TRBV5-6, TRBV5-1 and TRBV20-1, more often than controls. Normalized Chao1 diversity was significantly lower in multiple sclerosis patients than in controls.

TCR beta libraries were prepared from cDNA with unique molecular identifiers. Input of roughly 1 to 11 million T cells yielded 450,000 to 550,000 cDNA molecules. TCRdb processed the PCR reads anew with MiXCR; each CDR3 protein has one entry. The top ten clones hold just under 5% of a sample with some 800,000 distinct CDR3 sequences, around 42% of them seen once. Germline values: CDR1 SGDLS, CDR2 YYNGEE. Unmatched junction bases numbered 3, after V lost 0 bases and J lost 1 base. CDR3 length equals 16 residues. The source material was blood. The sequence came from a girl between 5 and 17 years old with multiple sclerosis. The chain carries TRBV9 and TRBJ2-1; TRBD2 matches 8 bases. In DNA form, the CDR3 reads TGTGCCAGCAGCGTAGAACCGGGAGGGTCCTACAATGAGCAGTTCTTC. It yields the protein CASSVEPGGSYNEQFF.